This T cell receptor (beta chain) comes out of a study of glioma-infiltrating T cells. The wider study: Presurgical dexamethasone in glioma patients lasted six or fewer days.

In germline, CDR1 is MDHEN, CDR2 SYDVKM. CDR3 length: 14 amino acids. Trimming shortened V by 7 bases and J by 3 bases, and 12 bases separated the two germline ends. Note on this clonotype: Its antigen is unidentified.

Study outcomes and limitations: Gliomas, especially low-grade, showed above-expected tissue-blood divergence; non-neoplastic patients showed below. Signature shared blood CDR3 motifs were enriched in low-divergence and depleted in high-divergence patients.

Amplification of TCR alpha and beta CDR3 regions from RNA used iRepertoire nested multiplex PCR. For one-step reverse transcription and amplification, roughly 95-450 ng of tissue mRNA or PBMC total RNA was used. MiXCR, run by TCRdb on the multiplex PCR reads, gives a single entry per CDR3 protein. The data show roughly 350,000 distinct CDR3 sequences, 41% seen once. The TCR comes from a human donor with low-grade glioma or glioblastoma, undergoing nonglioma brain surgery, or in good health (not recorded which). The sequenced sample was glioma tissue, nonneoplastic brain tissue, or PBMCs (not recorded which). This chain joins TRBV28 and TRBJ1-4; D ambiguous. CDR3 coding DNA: TGTGCCAGCACCAGCAGGCCCTCTAATGAAAAACTGTTTTTT. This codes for CASTSRPSNEKLFF.